A selection of T cell receptor beta chains follows, all from one sample in a study of cytomegalovirus exposure and HLA in healthy donors. TCRdb's table, derived via immunoSEQ multiplex PCR, lists solely in-frame clones and lacks some. The data contain fewer than 150,000 clones, about 90% of them singletons. Sequenced: PBMCs. The source of these receptors is a woman aged 18-29 years in good health and CMV-seropositive. Both conserved end residues are part of each CDR3. D genes are given only for firm matches. Size values are once, few and many counts, or a class for expanded clones, and some rows have none.

cdr3_nt cdr3_aa d_call clone_size j_call v_call
TGTGCCAGCAGCCCGAGCCGGACAGGGGGGCACATTCAGTACTTC CASSPSRTGGHIQYF TRBD1 - TRBJ2-4 TRBV7-9
TGTGCCAGCAGTGCCGCGGGGGGAGGGGCAGATACGCAGTATTTT CASSAAGGGADTQYF TRBD2 - TRBJ2-3 TRBV6-1
TGCAGCGTGCCTGGACAGTTGGCTTACATGAACACTGAAGCTTTCTTT CSVPGQLAYMNTEAFF - many TRBJ1-1 TRBV29-1
TGTGCCAGCAGGGAAGACACGACTAGCAATGAGCAGTTCTTC CASREDTTSNEQFF - - TRBJ2-1 TRBV2
TGCGCCAGCAGCCAAGAGGAGGCCCGATCCGCTCCCCAGCATTTT CASSQEEARSAPQHF - - TRBJ1-5 TRBV4-1
TGTGCCAGCAGCCCCCGGGGGAGAGGGTCAGATACGCAGTATTTT CASSPRGRGSDTQYF - - TRBJ2-3 TRBV7-9
TGTGCCAGCTCACCTCCTCAGGGGCCCACTGAAGCTTTCTTT CASSPPQGPTEAFF - - TRBJ1-1 TRBV18
TGTGCCACCCGCTGGGCAGGGGGCGCGGACACTGAAGCTTTCTTT CATRWAGGADTEAFF TRBD1 - TRBJ1-1 TRBV6-1
TGTGCCAGCAGTTCCCCGACAGGGTTAGGCGAAAAACTGTTTTTT CASSSPTGLGEKLFF TRBD1 - TRBJ1-4 TRBV28
TGCGCCAGCAGCGTCGGACAGGGTGGGAATTCACCCCTCCACTTT CASSVGQGGNSPLHF TRBD1 - TRBJ1-6 TRBV4-1
TGTGCCAGCTCACCACCGAAACTAGCGGGCAATGAGCAGTTCTTC CASSPPKLAGNEQFF TRBD2 - TRBJ2-1 TRBV18
TGTGCCAGCAGCCAAGAGGGGAGGGGGAATCAGCCCCAGCATTTT CASSQEGRGNQPQHF - - TRBJ1-5 TRBV14
TGTGCCATCAGTGGGGACAATAATGGCTACACCTTC CAISGDNNGYTF - few TRBJ1-2 TRBV10-3
TGTGCCAGTAAGACCGGGACAGGGCGCAATCAGCCCCAGCATTTT CASKTGTGRNQPQHF TRBD1 - TRBJ1-5 TRBV19
TGTGCCAGCAGTGACTCGGGGTGGGCAGATACGCAGTATTTT CASSDSGWADTQYF - - TRBJ2-3 TRBV2
TGTGCCAGCAACAACGGGGACAGGAATTCCAATCAGCCCCAGCATTTT CASNNGDRNSNQPQHF TRBD1 - TRBJ1-5 TRBV9
TGTGCCAGCAGTTTCTCAGTCTCCTACGAGCAGTACTTC CASSFSVSYEQYF - - TRBJ2-7 TRBV27
TGCGCCAGCAGCCCCCCCCCTGGGGAGGGCACTGAAGCTTTCTTT CASSPPPGEGTEAFF - - TRBJ1-1 TRBV5-1
TGTGCCAGCAGCCCCCTAGCGGGGGCCTACAATGAGCAGTTCTTC CASSPLAGAYNEQFF TRBD2 - TRBJ2-1 TRBV6-5
TGTGCCAGCAAGGCGGTCTTGAACACTGAAGCTTTCTTT CASKAVLNTEAFF - - TRBJ1-1 TRBV6-1
TGTGCCAGCAGGTTCACTTCGAACACCGGGGAGCTGTTTTTT CASRFTSNTGELFF - - TRBJ2-2 TRBV2
TGTGCCAGCAGCTTGGGGACAGGGTTAACCGGGGAGCTGTTTTTT CASSLGTGLTGELFF TRBD1 - TRBJ2-2 TRBV5-4
TGTGCCAGCAGAACCCGGGGGTACAATGAGCAGTTCTTC CASRTRGYNEQFF - - TRBJ2-1 TRBV6-5
TGTGCCAGCAGCCCAGATCCTAGCTCCTACAATGAGCAGTTCTTC CASSPDPSSYNEQFF - once TRBJ2-1 TRBV7-2
TGTGCCAGCAGCGGGGCGGACAGGGACCCTCAGCCCCAGCATTTT CASSGADRDPQPQHF TRBD1 - TRBJ1-5 TRBV9
TGTGCCAGCAGTCCGGACAGCGGAAACACCATATATTTT CASSPDSGNTIYF - once TRBJ1-3 TRBV28
TGTGCCAGCATTAGGGGGTCGGGGGGGACTGAAGCTTTCTTT CASIRGSGGTEAFF - - TRBJ1-1 TRBV6-6
TGTGCCAGCAGTTACGAGTCGGGGGGGTTTTATGAGCAGTTCTTC CASSYESGGFYEQFF TRBD2 - TRBJ2-1 TRBV6-6
TGTGCCAGCAGTGCCGGTCAAGAGACCCAGTACTTC CASSAGQETQYF - - TRBJ2-5 TRBV6-1
TGCGCCAGCAGCCTATACCCGGCGGGGGGAACGGGCTATAGCGAGCAGTACTTC CASSLYPAGGTGYSEQYF TRBD2 few TRBJ2-7 TRBV5-1
TGCGCCAGCAGCTTGAAGGGGGAGCGACGTGGCTATGGCTACACCTTC CASSLKGERRGYGYTF - - TRBJ1-2 TRBV5-1
TGCGCCAGCAGTGTTGGTAGCGGCACCGGGGAGCTGTTTTTT CASSVGSGTGELFF - - TRBJ2-2 TRBV10-1
TGTGCCAGCAGCGGGAGAACTGGGGCCAACGTCCTGACTTTC CASSGRTGANVLTF - - TRBJ2-6 TRBV9
TGCGCCAGCAGCTCATCCGTTGACGCAACAGGAGCGCCCTACGAGCAGTACTTC CASSSSVDATGAPYEQYF - once TRBJ2-7 TRBV5-1
TGTGCCAGCAGTTCTACAGGGGCGGGGGAAGCTTTCTTT CASSSTGAGEAFF TRBD1 - TRBJ1-1 TRBV5-5
TGCGCCAGCAGCCAAACAAGGACTAACGGGCGTGAGCAGTTCTTC CASSQTRTNGREQFF - - TRBJ2-1 TRBV4-1
TGTGCCAGCCATGACAGCTTCTATGGCTACACCTTC CASHDSFYGYTF - - TRBJ1-2 TRBV6-5
TGTGCCAGCAGCCTCGCGCGGGGCCAAAGGGTCGAGCAGTACTTC CASSLARGQRVEQYF - - TRBJ2-7 TRBV5-4
TGTGCCAGCAGCCAAGACAGGGGAGGTAATGAGCAGTTCTTC CASSQDRGGNEQFF TRBD1 - TRBJ2-1 TRBV7-2
TGTGCCAGCAGTACACATCGACAGGGGGCGCTTGATCAGCCCCAGCATTTT CASSTHRQGALDQPQHF TRBD1 - TRBJ1-5 TRBV28
TGTGCCAGCAGAGGATATGGAGGGAGCAATCAGCCCCAGCATTTT CASRGYGGSNQPQHF - - TRBJ1-5 TRBV6-5
TGTGCCAGCAGCGCGGGCGGGACAGCCGATTCACCCCTCCACTTT CASSAGGTADSPLHF TRBD1 - TRBJ1-6 TRBV5-4
TGTGCCAGCAGTAGACTAGTCCTGTCCAGGAATGAGCAGTTCTTC CASSRLVLSRNEQFF - - TRBJ2-1 TRBV11-2
TGTGCCAGCAGCTTACGCCCGACCGGGACAGGGGACGAGCAGTACTTC CASSLRPTGTGDEQYF TRBD1 - TRBJ2-7 TRBV7-6
TGTGCCAGCAGCTCCGGACAGAACACTGAAGCTTTCTTT CASSSGQNTEAFF - - TRBJ1-1 TRBV7-8
TGTGCCAGCAGCGTCTCCCTAGCGGGATTTGGGAATGAGCAGTTCTTC CASSVSLAGFGNEQFF TRBD2 - TRBJ2-1 TRBV9
TGTGCCAGCAGCCAGGCCGGGGACTATGGCTACACCTTC CASSQAGDYGYTF - - TRBJ1-2 TRBV6-5
TGTGCCTGGAGGTTTGGGGGGACGGCCCAAGAGACCCAGTACTTC CAWRFGGTAQETQYF - - TRBJ2-5 TRBV30
TGTGCCAGCAGCTCCCAGCCGGGAACTGAAGCTTTCTTT CASSSQPGTEAFF - - TRBJ1-1 TRBV6-6
TGTGCCAGCAGTGAAGCCCTCCGGGGGGCGAACACCGGGGAGCTGTTTTTT CASSEALRGANTGELFF TRBD2 - TRBJ2-2 TRBV6-1
TGTGCCAGCAGCGTACAACTAAATTCCGACTATGGCTACACCTTC CASSVQLNSDYGYTF - once TRBJ1-2 TRBV9
TGTGCCAGCAGTTCGACGGGGAGTGAAAAACTGTTTTTT CASSSTGSEKLFF - - TRBJ1-4 TRBV27
TGTGCCAGCAGTGAATTCCCAGGGGGTACTGAAGCTTTCTTT CASSEFPGGTEAFF TRBD1 - TRBJ1-1 TRBV6-4
TGTGCCAGCAGCCAAGTCGGCGAGGATTGGGGCTACACCTTC CASSQVGEDWGYTF - few TRBJ1-2 TRBV4-2
TGTGCCTGGAGTGTATCCCAGGGGGACGGCTACACCTTC CAWSVSQGDGYTF TRBD1 - TRBJ1-2 TRBV30
TGTGCCTCCCGGCAGGGCAGCTCCTACGAGCAGTACTTC CASRQGSSYEQYF - - TRBJ2-7 TRBV10-3
TGTGCCAGCACTCAGGTGGGGCTCTCCTACGAGCAGTACTTC CASTQVGLSYEQYF - - TRBJ2-7 TRBV6-5
TGTGCCAGCAGCTTAGGGGACTTAAGCTTCACCGGGGAGCTGTTTTTT CASSLGDLSFTGELFF - - TRBJ2-2 TRBV13
TGCGCCAGCAGCCAATTCAGGGGGATGAACACTGAAGCTTTCTTT CASSQFRGMNTEAFF TRBD1 - TRBJ1-1 TRBV4-1